The T cell receptor (beta chain) under discussion was sequenced for a study of Graves' ophthalmopathy and Graves' hyperthyroidism. Deletions cut 7 bases from V and 6 bases from J, with 5 bases between. The V gene's germline CDR1 is MNHEY and CDR2 SMNVEV (reference sequence). The CDR3 is made up of 10 amino acids. Orbital computed tomography, thyroid ultrasound, TRAb, serum thyroxine and clinical symptoms formed the basis of diagnosis. This clonotype was detected ten times or more. RNA served as the template for amplifying TCR beta CDR3 regions. HTBI-primed RT-PCR formed the first round, and a multiplex PCR formed the second. A single record per CDR3 protein comes from TCRdb applying MiXCR to the multiplex PCR reads. The sample contains about 220,000 distinct CDR3 sequences, under 25% of which appear only once.

This TCR was sampled from a woman between 45 and 60 years old with Graves' ophthalmopathy. The V and J genes are TRBV27 and TRBJ2-3; no clear D gene. The sequencing input was peripheral blood. The CDR3 region is CASTGDTQYF. CDR3 nucleotide sequence: TGTGCCAGCACCGGGGATACGCAGTATTTT.